Below are 27 T cell receptor beta chains sequenced from a single sample in a study of CD8 T cell repertoires and HIV-1 epitope variants. Some clones are missing from TCRdb's copy, which holds only in-frame ones; the method was immunoSEQ multiplex PCR. The repertoire holds thousands of clones, with about 65% as singletons. These receptors have no identified antigens. The sequenced sample consisted of cultured CD8+ T cells derived from PBMCs. These TCRs come from a male donor with HIV.

V usage is TRBV29-1 and J usage is TRBJ2-7; TRBD2 matches 11 bases. This CDR3 region has 13 residues. Germline values: CDR1 SQVTM, CDR2 ANQGSEA. V was clipped by 4 bases and J by 5 bases; unmatched bases: 4. This CDR3 is CSVGVSGRDEQYF. CDR3 nucleotide sequence: TGCAGCGTTGGGGTTAGCGGGAGGGACGAGCAGTACTTC.

This chain links TRBV5-5 with TRBJ2-1, with a weak D call TRBD2 (5 bases). The CDR3 extends over 13 amino acids. Trimming removed 1 base at V and 4 bases at J, with 6 bases between. Germline values: CDR1 SGHKS, CDR2 YYEKEE (reference sequence). DNA of the CDR3: TGTGCCAGCAGCTTGACGGGGTACAATGAGCAGTTCTTC. This gives the protein CASSLTGYNEQFF.

This clone was observed a single time. The CDR3 reads CASSHDSSSYNEQFF. The CDR3 coding sequence is TGTGCCAGTAGTCATGACAGTAGCTCCTACAATGAGCAGTTCTTC. The chain recombines TRBV19 with TRBJ2-1; D is perhaps TRBD1 (5 bases). Germline-derived CDR1 and CDR2 are LNHDA and SQIVND (reference sequence). Trimming cost V 5 bases and J 0 bases, with 11 bases left between them. The CDR3 covers 15 residues.

This clone was recorded once. The chain couples TRBV11-2 to TRBJ2-1; 11 bases are shared with TRBD2. Looked up from germline, CDR1 is SGHAT and CDR2 is FQNNGV. The V and J ends lost 0 bases and 2 bases, in that order; junction bases with no gene match: 9. CDR3 length equals 19 residues. The CDR3 nucleotides are TGTGCCAGCAGCTTAGAAATCCGGCTAGCGGGAGGCCCCTACAATGAGCAGTTCTTC. Translating it yields CASSLEIRLAGGPYNEQFF.

This clone has a handful of counts. The genes are TRBV27 and TRBJ2-7; D possibly corresponds to TRBD2 (6 bases). The CDR3 contains 12 residues. Looked up from germline, CDR1 is MNHEY and CDR2 is SMNVEV (reference sequence). Trimming shortened V by 8 bases and J by 0 bases, and 8 bases separated the two germline ends. The CDR3 is CASRGNSYEQYF. In nucleotides, the CDR3 is TGTGCCAGCCGGGGGAACTCCTACGAGCAGTACTTC.

The chain has TRBV15 and TRBJ2-2; possibly TRBD1 or TRBD2 for D (5 bases each). Trimming cost V 4 bases and J 4 bases, with 19 bases left between them. This CDR3 spans 17 amino acids. Germline V gene lookup returns CDR1 LNHNV and CDR2 YYDKDF (reference sequence). The chain's CDR3 is CATSIPAGAASTGELFF. CDR3 DNA sequence: TGTGCCACCAGCATTCCAGCCGGGGCGGCATCCACCGGGGAGCTGTTTTTT.

This chain uses TRBV6-1 with TRBJ1-5; D call uncertain. V was pared by 3 bases and J by 0 bases, with 12 bases between. This CDR3 comprises 16 residues. Germline V gene lookup returns CDR1 MNHNS and CDR2 SASEGT. The CDR3 protein is CASSDLAGYSNQPQHF. The CDR3 DNA reads as TGTGCCAGCAGTGACCTGGCGGGCTATAGCAATCAGCCCCAGCATTTT.

The V and J genes are TRBV19 and TRBJ2-1; D is unresolved. The CDR3 is made up of 13 amino acids. Germline V gives CDR1 LNHDA, CDR2 SQIVND (reference sequence). Trimming stripped 3 bases from V and 5 bases from J, with 8 bases between. The CDR3: CASSIMSDNEQFF. The CDR3 DNA sequence: TGTGCCAGTAGTATTATGTCCGACAATGAGCAGTTCTTC.

This clone was seen more than once but under ten times. The V call is TRBV7-8, the J call TRBJ2-1; the D gene is possibly TRBD1 (6 bases). Germline CDR1 and CDR2: SGHVS and FQNEAQ. The CDR3 extends over 14 amino acids. Trimming took 5 bases from V and 6 from J, leaving 14 bases between them. The CDR3 DNA sequence: TGTGCCAGCAGCCGGTGGGACACCCCCAATGAGCAGTTCTTC. Its protein product is CASSRWDTPNEQFF.

Here the CDR3 DNA reads TGTGCCAGCAGTCCACAAACTGGGGGCCGGGAGACCCAGTACTTC. Amino acids: CASSPQTGGRETQYF. J is TRBJ2-5 and V is TRBV28; D might be TRBD1 (6 bases). The CDR3 covers 15 residues. The ends were cut back, 5 bases at V and 5 bases at J, with 18 bases in the middle. The germline V gene encodes CDR1 MDHEN and CDR2 SYDVKM.

This chain uses TRBV29-1 with TRBJ2-3, with a weak D call TRBD2 (5 bases). This CDR3 is 15 amino acids long. Between the trimmed V and J ends, which lost 1 base and 4 bases, there was a span of 15 bases. Germline values: CDR1 SQVTM, CDR2 ANQGSEA. CDR3 coding DNA: TGCAGCGTTGAAGGCGGACCGCCGAGGGCAGATACGCAGTATTTT. This translates into CSVEGGPPRADTQYF.

This clone was seen a handful of times. The chain carries TRBV30 and TRBJ1-5; 7 positions agree with TRBD1. Germline CDR1 is GTSNPN and CDR2 is SVGIG (reference sequence). V lost 2 bases to trimming and J lost 7 bases; unmatched junction nucleotides: 11. CDR3 length: 15 amino acids. The CDR3 region is CAWSSGTAQGQPQHF. CDR3 bases: TGTGCCTGGAGTTCTGGGACAGCCCAGGGGCAGCCCCAGCATTTT.

V usage is TRBV7-9 and J usage is TRBJ2-1, with a weak D call TRBD1 (5 bases). The CDR3 is made up of 13 amino acids. V was shortened by 5 bases and J by 4 bases, with 9 bases between the two germline ends. Germline V gene lookup returns CDR1 SEHNR and CDR2 FQNEAQ (reference sequence). The CDR3 bases are TGTGCCAGCAGCACCACAGGTTACAATGAGCAGTTCTTC. It encodes CASSTTGYNEQFF.

The CDR3 loop is CASSYLSGSQETQYF. In nucleotides, the CDR3 is TGTGCCAGCAGTTACCTTTCCGGGAGCCAAGAGACCCAGTACTTC. This rearrangement joins TRBV6-5 to TRBJ2-5; D is perhaps TRBD2 (6 bases). Germline CDR1 is MNHEY and CDR2 is SVGAGI. This CDR3 spans 15 amino acids. V lost 2 bases and J lost 1, with 11 bases in between.

The V call is TRBV5-1, the J call TRBJ2-3, with a weak D call TRBD2 (5 bases). V was trimmed by 4 bases and J by 1 base, leaving 10 bases between them. From germline, CDR1 is SGHRS and CDR2 YFSETQ. The CDR3 runs 14 residues. CDR3 loop: CASSDRTGTDTQYF. The CDR3 coding sequence is TGCGCCAGCAGCGACCGGACTGGCACAGATACGCAGTATTTT.

To note about this clone: A read error may produce the germline difference seen at one junction end. The chain carries TRBV4-1 and TRBJ1-5; D unclear. Germline CDR1 MGHRA, CDR2 YSYEKL. The CDR3 spans 15 residues. The CDR3 DNA sequence: TGCGCCAGCAGCGAAGAATGGGGATTAAATCAGCCCCAGCATTTT. This gives the protein CASSEEWGLNQPQHF.

This rearrangement joins TRBV7-2 to TRBJ2-7, with D perhaps being TRBD1 or TRBD2 (5 bases each). This CDR3 is 14 amino acids long. CDR1 and CDR2 (germline): SGHTA, FQGNSA. V lost 4 bases, J lost 2 bases, and 12 bases lay in between. This CDR3 reads CASSYLGTAYEQYF. The CDR3 DNA follows: TGTGCCAGCAGCTACCTTGGGACGGCCTACGAGCAGTACTTC.

The V gene is TRBV28, the J gene TRBJ2-7; 11 bases are a match to TRBD2. Looked up from germline, CDR1 is MDHEN and CDR2 is SYDVKM. Unmatched junction bases numbered 7, after V lost 7 bases and J lost 2 bases. This CDR3 has 15 amino acids. CDR3 sequence: CASTEGLAGTYEQYF. CDR3 nucleotide sequence: TGTGCCAGCACCGAAGGACTAGCGGGTACCTACGAGCAGTACTTC.

This chain connects TRBV10-3 to TRBJ2-1; D perhaps matches TRBD2 (5 bases). V shed 10 bases and J shed 6 bases, with 13 bases lying between them. The CDR3 sequence is 12 residues long. The germline gives CDR1 ENHRY, CDR2 SYGVKD. This CDR3 is CATGSGINEQFF. In DNA, the CDR3 is TGTGCCACCGGAAGCGGTATCAATGAGCAGTTCTTC.

This chain joins TRBV4-1 and TRBJ2-3, with TRBD2 identical over 12 bases. The CDR3 runs to 17 residues. CDR1 is MGHRA and CDR2 is YSYEKL in the germline V gene. The V and J ends lost 7 bases and 3 bases, in that order; junction bases with no gene match: 11. CDR3 bases: TGCGCCAGCAATATGGCCGCTAGCGGGGGGGATACAGATACGCAGTATTTT. Protein: CASNMAASGGDTDTQYF.

This clone appeared a few times. This chain joins TRBV5-6 and TRBJ1-2; tentatively, D is TRBD1 (5 bases). The CDR3 runs to 16 residues. The V gene's germline CDR1 is SGHDT and CDR2 YYEEEE. Trimming cost V 0 bases and J 0 bases, with 12 bases left between them. DNA of the CDR3: TGTGCCAGCAGCTTGGACCTACAGGCGTCTAACTATGGCTACACCTTC. This gives the protein CASSLDLQASNYGYTF. Full variable domain (outside the CDR3, taken from reference TRBV5-6 and TRBJ1-2): DAGVTQSPTHLIKTRGQQVTLRCSPKSGHDTVSWYQQALGQGPQFIFQYYEEEERQRGNFPDRFSGHQFPNYSSELNVNALLLGDSALYLCASSLDLQASNYGYTFGSGTRLTVV.

J is TRBJ1-1 and V is TRBV30, with D tentatively TRBD1 (5 bases). This CDR3 is built from 14 residues. V dropped 3 bases and J dropped 1 base, with 12 bases sitting between them. The germline CDR1 and CDR2 sequences are GTSNPN and SVGIG (reference sequence). CDR3 in amino acids: CAWSGGAGNTEAFF. The CDR3 DNA reads TGTGCCTGGAGCGGGGGAGCGGGGAACACTGAAGCTTTCTTT.

The chain has TRBV5-1 and TRBJ2-6, with 9 bases lining up with TRBD1. This CDR3 contains 16 residues. Unmatched junction bases numbered 4, after V lost 4 bases and J lost 2 bases. CDR1 and CDR2 (germline): SGHRS, YFSETQ. DNA for the CDR3: TGCGCCAGCAGCAAACGACAGGGGGCTGGGGCCAACGTCCTGACTTTC. The encoded protein is CASSKRQGAGANVLTF.

The CDR3 loop reads CASSLGQLQETQYF. CDR3 nucleotide sequence: TGTGCCAGCAGCTTAGGCCAGCTCCAAGAGACCCAGTACTTC. The chain recombines TRBV13 with TRBJ2-5; D remains unclear. Trimming took off 0 bases at V and 1 base at J, with 6 bases between the two ends. In germline, CDR1 is PRHDT, CDR2 FYEKMQ (reference sequence). The CDR3 spans 14 residues. Complete variable domain (other parts from reference TRBV13 and TRBJ2-5): AAGVIQSPRHLIKEKRETATLKCYPIPRHDTVYWYQQGPGQDPQFLISFYEKMQSDKGSIPDRFSAQQFSDYHSELNMSSLELGDSALYFCASSLGQLQETQYFGPGTRLLVL.

The CDR3 region is CATLGQGIAEAFF. Written as DNA, the CDR3 is TGTGCCACGTTAGGACAGGGGATAGCTGAAGCTTTCTTT. This chain joins TRBV19 and TRBJ1-1; TRBD1 matches at 9 bases. Germline CDR1 LNHDA, CDR2 SQIVND (reference sequence). There are 13 residues in the CDR3. The V and J ends lost 10 bases and 6 bases, in that order; junction bases with no gene match: 9.

This sequence joins TRBV29-1 and TRBJ2-5; D perhaps matches TRBD2 (6 bases). Looked up from germline, CDR1 is SQVTM and CDR2 is ANQGSEA. This CDR3 is built from 16 residues. The V gene lost 2 bases and the J gene lost 2 bases, with 18 bases spanning the gap. The CDR3 reads CSVEWVSGNLQETQYF. For the CDR3, the DNA is TGCAGCGTTGAATGGGTTAGCGGAAACCTGCAAGAGACCCAGTACTTC.

J is TRBJ2-3 and V is TRBV2; TRBD1 matches at 8 bases. The CDR3 contains 16 residues. Trimming removed 6 bases from V and 4 bases from J; junction bases left unmatched: 12. CDR1 SNHLY and CDR2 FYNNEI come from the germline V gene. As DNA, the CDR3 is TGTGCCAGCAGGGGGGGCCGCGGACAGGGCCCAGATACGCAGTATTTT. Amino acids: CASRGGRGQGPDTQYF.